A selection of T cell receptor beta chains follows, all from one sample in a study of molecular identifiers for immune sequencing clone quantification. MiXCR was run by TCRdb on the PCR reads, yielding one entry per CDR3 protein. The sample records some 100,000 distinct CDR3 sequences, roughly 34% being singletons. Sequenced material: naive CD8+ T cells from blood, with Jurkat cell RNA spiked in. The receptors come from a human donor in good health. Some libraries in this study had Jurkat cell RNA spiked in. Both conserved end residues are part of each CDR3. Fields, in order: CDR3 protein, CDR3 DNA, J gene, D gene, clone size, V gene. The D gene is left open where the match is weak. Clone size is stated in some rows and not others, as once, few, many or a class when expanded.

CASSNTYRGGWSGELFF,TGTGCCAGCAGTAATACCTACAGGGGTGGCTGGTCCGGGGAGCTGTTTTTT,TRBJ2-2,TRBD1,few,TRBV6-6
CASSYRGQAHYEQYF,TGTGCCAGCAGTTACCGGGGACAAGCCCACTACGAGCAGTACTTC,TRBJ2-7,-,-,TRBV6-6
CASSFSGLAKNIQYF,TGTGCCAGCAGCTTTAGCGGTCTAGCCAAAAACATTCAGTACTTC,TRBJ2-4,-,-,TRBV11-2
CASSLIWGAMRTDTQYF,TGTGCCAGCAGCTTAATTTGGGGGGCGATGCGCACAGATACGCAGTATTTT,TRBJ2-3,-,-,TRBV11-2
CSATDATNTGELFF,TGCAGTGCTACAGATGCTACAAACACCGGGGAGCTGTTTTTT,TRBJ2-2,-,-,TRBV20-1
CASIVGVQRGTGELCF,TGTGCCAGCATCGTGGGGGTCCAGCGAGGCACCGGGGAGCTGTGTTTT,TRBJ2-2,-,once,TRBV13
CAISGPTGEGEQYF,TGTGCCATCAGTGGTCCCACAGGCGAGGGCGAGCAGTACTTC,TRBJ2-7,-,-,TRBV10-3
CASSIGTNTEAFF,TGTGCCAGTAGTATTGGGACCAACACTGAAGCTTTCTTT,TRBJ1-1,-,many,TRBV19
CASSLRLGRGNQPQHF,TGCGCCAGCAGCTTAAGATTGGGACGGGGTAACCAGCCCCAGCATTTT,TRBJ1-5,-,-,TRBV4-1
CASSLTEGYEQYF,TGTGCCAGCAGTTTAACGGAGGGCTACGAGCAGTACTTC,TRBJ2-7,-,-,TRBV27
CASSHSRDSSTDTQYF,TGTGCCAGCAGTCATAGCCGGGACTCAAGCACAGATACGCAGTATTTT,TRBJ2-3,-,few,TRBV7-6
CASRGNYEQYF,TGCGCCAGCAGAGGGAACTACGAGCAGTACTTC,TRBJ2-7,-,once,TRBV4-1
CASSDRGGPYQETQYF,TGTGCCAGTTCGGACAGGGGAGGTCCTTACCAAGAGACCCAGTACTTC,TRBJ2-5,TRBD1,few,TRBV6-2/TRBV6-3
CASSTGVLSNRGNTQYF,TGTGCCAGCAGCACGGGGGTACTTTCGAACCGAGGAAATACGCAGTATTTT,TRBJ2-3,-,few,TRBV25-1
CSARVGGRERHLAKNIQYF,TGCAGTGCTAGAGTTGGGGGCCGAGAGCGACACCTAGCCAAAAACATTCAGTACTTC,TRBJ2-4,-,-,TRBV20-1
CASSRTVSGDEQYF,TGTGCCAGCAGCCGGACGGTCTCGGGGGACGAGCAGTACTTC,TRBJ2-7,-,many,TRBV14
CASTAYQGRTTDTQYF,TGTGCCAGCACCGCTTACCAGGGACGGACCACAGATACGCAGTATTTT,TRBJ2-3,-,few,TRBV28
CASSFLDRVTDTQYF,TGTGCCAGCAGCTTTTTGGACAGGGTTACAGATACGCAGTATTTT,TRBJ2-3,TRBD1,many,TRBV7-6
CASSHPGGRSVGDTQYF,TGTGCCAGCAGCCATCCGGGGGGCCGGAGCGTCGGAGATACGCAGTATTTT,TRBJ2-3,-,-,TRBV9
CASSPGLAGSGETQYF,TGCGCCAGCAGCCCCGGACTAGCGGGAAGTGGTGAGACCCAGTACTTC,TRBJ2-5,TRBD2,-,TRBV5-1
CASSFGPTQRQETQYF,TGTGCCAGCAGTTTCGGGCCGACCCAACGGCAAGAGACCCAGTACTTC,TRBJ2-5,-,-,TRBV28
CASRGTGSRADTQNF,TGTGCCAGCAGGGGGACAGGGAGTAGGGCAGATACGCAGAATTTT,TRBJ2-3,TRBD1,-,TRBV2
CASSFPSSLFF,TGTGCCAGCAGTTTCCCATCTAGCCTGTTCTTC,TRBJ2-1,-,many,TRBV28
CASSLEDRDHYGYTF,TGTGCCAGCAGTTTAGAGGACAGGGATCACTATGGCTACACCTTC,TRBJ1-2,TRBD1,few,TRBV28
CASSQVPAGGQETQYF,TGTGCCAGCAGCCAAGTTCCAGCGGGAGGACAAGAGACCCAGTACTTC,TRBJ2-5,TRBD2,many,TRBV3-1
CASSPPNYRFTGELFF,TGTGCCAGCAGCCCTCCCAACTACCGCTTTACCGGGGAGCTGTTTTTT,TRBJ2-2,-,many,TRBV28
CASSRSSEGRYEQYF,TGTGCCAGCAGTAGGTCTTCCGAGGGGCGGTACGAGCAGTACTTC,TRBJ2-7,-,many,TRBV27
CASSPHGTGGMETQYF,TGTGCCAGCAGTCCGCACGGGACAGGGGGCATGGAGACCCAGTACTTC,TRBJ2-5,TRBD1,few,TRBV6-5
CASSSWTSKNTGELFF,TGTGCCAGCAGTTCATGGACTAGCAAGAACACCGGGGAGCTGTTTTTT,TRBJ2-2,TRBD2,many,TRBV12-3/TRBV12-4
CASSFLRSYEQYF,TGTGCCAGCAGTTTCTTGCGTTCCTACGAGCAGTACTTC,TRBJ2-7,-,-,TRBV28
CASSISRGPQIEPQYF,TGTGCCAGCAGCATATCTAGAGGGCCCCAGATTGAGCCCCAGTACTTC,TRBJ2-5,-,-,TRBV7-9
CASSLVGAASPLHF,TGTGCCAGCAGCTTGGTCGGGGCGGCTTCACCCCTCCACTTT,TRBJ1-6,-,few,TRBV5-6
CASSYNLYEQYF,TGTGCCAGCAGTTATAACCTCTACGAGCAGTACTTC,TRBJ2-7,-,-,TRBV6-2/TRBV6-3
CASSIDGPLAESTGTQYF,TGTGCCAGTAGTATAGATGGGCCTCTAGCGGAAAGCACAGGTACGCAGTATTTT,TRBJ2-3,TRBD2,-,TRBV19
CASSLSTDIYNSPLHF,TGTGCCAGCAGTTTATCGACAGATATTTATAATTCACCCCTCCACTTT,TRBJ1-6,-,few,TRBV27
CASSSPGLAGGRDTQYF,TGTGCCAGCAGCTCCCCGGGACTAGCGGGAGGGAGAGATACGCAGTATTTT,TRBJ2-3,TRBD2,-,TRBV13
CASTQPDYNEQLF,TGTGCCAGCACCCAGCCCGACTACAATGAGCAGCTCTTC,TRBJ2-1,-,-,TRBV11-2
CASRELHEVGTEAFF,TGTGCCAGCAGAGAGCTACATGAAGTAGGGACTGAAGCTTTCTTT,TRBJ1-1,-,few,TRBV6-2/TRBV6-3
CASNTGLAGATDTQYF,TGTGCCAGCAATACGGGACTAGCGGGAGCGACAGATACGCAGTATTTT,TRBJ2-3,TRBD2,many,TRBV5-5
CASSSTGPNQPQHF,TGTGCCAGCAGTTCGACAGGTCCCAATCAGCCCCAGCATTTT,TRBJ1-5,-,many,TRBV27
CASSEDRLDNEKLFF,TGTGCCAGCAGTGAAGACCGACTGGATAATGAAAAACTGTTTTTT,TRBJ1-4,-,few,TRBV2